A single sample gave rise to the 20 T cell receptor beta chains below, sequenced in a study of identical twins. TCRdb reanalysed the 5' RACE reads using MiXCR and keeps one entry per CDR3 protein. The sample has 200,000 to 250,000 distinct CDR3 sequences, around 6.6% seen once. Separately, the same data were catalogued under a study of yellow fever vaccine responses in identical twins.

Sequencing was carried out using memory (CD45RO+) T cells sorted from blood. The receptors stem from a woman under 30 in good health.

The table lists this clonotype with a few counts. The V call is TRBV5-6, the J call TRBJ2-1; possible D gene TRBD1, 6 bases. From germline, CDR1 is SGHDT and CDR2 YYEEEE. The V gene lost 5 bases and the J gene lost 9 bases, with 15 bases spanning the gap. The CDR3 sequence is 13 residues long. This chain's CDR3 is CASRKPTGSEQFF. In DNA form, the CDR3 reads TGTGCCAGCAGGAAACCCACAGGGAGTGAGCAGTTCTTC.

There are a few counts of this clonotype. V is TRBV3-1 and J is TRBJ1-1; 7 bases are shared with TRBD1. This CDR3 is 13 amino acids long. Germline trimming cut 7 bases from V and 4 bases from J; bases unmatched to any gene: 6. The germline CDR1 and CDR2 sequences are LGHDT and YNNKEL (reference sequence). The CDR3 coding sequence is TGTGCCAGCACTTACGCAGGGGGCACTGAAGCTTTCTTT. Protein: CASTYAGGTEAFF.

This clonotype was detected a few times. The CDR3 is CASSEEVGTGTEAFF. The CDR3 region has the DNA TGTGCCAGCAGTGAAGAGGTGGGAACGGGCACTGAAGCTTTCTTT. The V call is TRBV6-1, the J call TRBJ1-1; D is uncertain. Germline V gene lookup returns CDR1 MNHNS and CDR2 SASEGT. This CDR3 spans 15 amino acids. Trimming removed 1 base at V and 4 bases at J, with 13 bases between.

This clonotype was detected a few times. V is TRBV11-3 and J is TRBJ1-1; D is unresolved. Per the germline V gene, CDR1 is SGHNT and CDR2 is YENEEA. Trimming cost V 5 bases and J 1 base, with 14 bases left between them. This CDR3 spans 15 amino acids. CDR3 DNA: TGTGCCAGCAGCCCGTTGTTAGTTACGAACACTGAAGCTTTCTTT. Protein sequence: CASSPLLVTNTEAFF.

This clonotype was seen only a few times. The V call is TRBV28, the J call TRBJ2-7; 11 bases map to TRBD1. The V gene's germline CDR1 is MDHEN and CDR2 SYDVKM. V lost 6 bases, J lost 2 bases, and 6 bases stayed unmatched. The CDR3 has 15 amino acids. The CDR3 region has the DNA TGTGCCAGCAGACTTCCGGGACAGGGGGCCTACGAGCAGTACTTC. Its protein is CASRLPGQGAYEQYF.

The sample holds many counts of this clonotype. V gene TRBV12-3 or TRBV12-4 combines with J gene TRBJ2-7; the D is unclear. The CDR3 consists of 11 residues. V lost 5 bases and J lost 1, with 3 bases in between. This chain's CDR3 is CASSTSYEQYF. The CDR3 bases are TGTGCCAGCAGTACTTCCTACGAGCAGTACTTC.

This clonotype has a count of ten or more. V usage is TRBV29-1 and J usage is TRBJ2-1, with D unclear. CDR3 size: 11 residues. CDR1 and CDR2 (germline): SQVTM, ANQGSEA. Trimming shortened V by 4 bases and J by 5 bases, and 6 bases separated the two germline ends. In DNA form, the CDR3 reads TGCAGCGTTGTCCAAAACAATGAGCAGTTCTTC. It is translated as CSVVQNNEQFF.

This clonotype was observed a handful of times. The V and J genes are TRBV6-5 and TRBJ2-1; D is possibly TRBD1 or TRBD2 (6 bases each). The CDR3 covers 17 residues. Germline loops: CDR1 MNHEY, CDR2 SVGAGI. Between the trimmed V and J ends, which lost 0 bases and 4 bases, there was a span of 16 bases. CDR3 loop: CASSYSSGAAKYNEQFF. In DNA, the CDR3 is TGTGCCAGCAGTTACTCCTCGGGGGCAGCAAAGTACAATGAGCAGTTCTTC.

This clonotype has only a few counts. The chain is built from TRBV4-1 and TRBJ2-7; 14 bases map to TRBD2. In germline, CDR1 is MGHRA, CDR2 YSYEKL. The CDR3 loop spans 17 amino acids. J gave up 3 bases and V 8 bases, and 12 bases lay outside the gene matches. Here the CDR3 DNA reads TGCGCCAGCGGACGACTAGCGGGAGGGCCGGCTATCTACGAGCAGTACTTC. Translated: CASGRLAGGPAIYEQYF.

The V gene is TRBV21-1, the J gene TRBJ2-7; the D call in the table, TRBD1, was not verified against the DNA. TRBV21-1 constitutes a pseudogene. The CDR3 has 15 residues. The CDR3 reads CASSKVVMVRGEQYV. The CDR3 DNA sequence: TGTGCCAGCAGCAAAGTGGTCATGGTAAGGGGCGAGCAGTACGTC.

This clonotype showed up just a few times. The V gene is TRBV6-1, the J gene TRBJ1-1; 7 bases fit TRBD1. J gave up 4 bases and V 6 bases, and 17 bases lay outside the gene matches. Germline CDR1 is MNHNS and CDR2 is SASEGT. There are 17 residues in the CDR3. DNA of the CDR3: TGTGCCAGCAGCCCCCGCCCGGGACAGACAATTACCACTGAAGCTTTCTTT. This codes for CASSPRPGQTITTEAFF.

In this sample, this clonotype turned up many times. V usage is TRBV5-1 and J usage is TRBJ1-1; no clear D gene. CDR3 length equals 14 residues. CDR1 and CDR2 from the germline V gene are SGHRS and YFSETQ. The V end was cut by 0 bases, the J end by 2 bases, with 8 bases between. The CDR3 DNA reads as TGCGCCAGCAGCTTGGAGCAGGTTAACACTGAAGCTTTCTTT. Translating it yields CASSLEQVNTEAFF.

This clonotype was counted at least ten times. This rearrangement joins TRBV5-5 to TRBJ1-4; 12 bases fit TRBD1. J lost 3 bases, V lost 3 bases, and 3 bases had no gene match. In germline, CDR1 is SGHKS, CDR2 YYEKEE (reference sequence). The CDR3 loop spans 16 amino acids. The CDR3 DNA follows: TGTGCCAGCAGCTCGGGACAGGGGGCGTCTAATGAAAAACTGTTTTTT. The encoded protein is CASSSGQGASNEKLFF.

This clonotype appeared a few times. A junction boundary mismatches the germline segment, possibly from a read error. The rearrangement uses TRBV20-1 and TRBJ2-7; TRBD2 aligns across 12 bases. Germline CDR1 DFQATT, CDR2 SNEGSKA (reference sequence). The CDR3 totals 16 residues. CDR3 in amino acids: CCARGTSGRTIYEQYF. CDR3 bases: TGCTGTGCTAGAGGCACTAGCGGGAGGACCATCTACGAGCAGTACTTC.

This clonotype came up many times. The J gene is TRBJ1-2, the V gene TRBV6-5; TRBD1 matches 7 bases. The CDR3 sequence is 14 residues long. CDR1 is MNHEY, CDR2 SVGAGI, per germline. J gave up 4 bases and V 4 bases, and 6 bases lay outside the gene matches. The CDR3 DNA reads TGTGCCAGCAGTTCGTCGCCAGGGGGCTATGGCTACACCTTC. It is translated as CASSSSPGGYGYTF.

This clonotype was detected ten times or more. V is TRBV20-1 and J is TRBJ2-1; D is unclear. Germline-derived CDR1 and CDR2 are DFQATT and SNEGSKA (reference sequence). This CDR3 has 14 residues. V dropped 4 bases and J dropped 0 bases, with 10 bases sitting between them. The CDR3 coding sequence is TGCAGTGCTACTGACTCCAGCTCCTACAATGAGCAGTTCTTC. It translates to CSATDSSSYNEQFF.

This clonotype occurred a few times. DNA for the CDR3: TGCGCCAGCAGTGGGACCAAAACAACCTACAATGAGCAGTTCTTC. Its translation: CASSGTKTTYNEQFF. This chain joins TRBV10-1 and TRBJ2-1; D gene uncertain. There are 15 residues in the CDR3. V was clipped by 4 bases and J by 2 bases, with 12 bases between them. CDR1 and CDR2 (germline): WNHNN, SYGVQD (reference sequence).

This clonotype was observed at least ten times. The chain combines TRBV29-1 with TRBJ1-1; 11 nucleotides align to TRBD1. The CDR3 loop spans 16 amino acids. The ends lost 7 bases at V and 0 bases at J; junction bases unmatched: 10. Germline CDR1 is SQVTM and CDR2 is ANQGSEA. For the CDR3, the DNA is TGCAGCGCGTCCGGGACAGGGGGGAGGATGAACACTGAAGCTTTCTTT. Its translation is CSASGTGGRMNTEAFF.

The sample holds many counts of this clonotype. This sequence joins TRBV12-3 or TRBV12-4 and TRBJ1-5; the D is unclear. With 8 bases removed from V and 1 base from J, the gap between germline ends came to 6 bases. This CDR3 region has 12 residues. The CDR3 reads CASQESNQPQHF. The CDR3 DNA reads as TGTGCCAGCCAAGAGAGCAATCAGCCCCAGCATTTT.

This clonotype was observed many times. V usage is TRBV12-3 or TRBV12-4 and J usage is TRBJ2-1; D might be TRBD1 or TRBD2, each matching 5 bases. Trimming took off 7 bases at V and 1 base at J, with 8 bases between the two ends. The CDR3 contains 13 residues. In nucleotides, the CDR3 is TGTGCCAGCATTGGGGGTTCCTACAATGAGCAGTTCTTC. It yields the protein CASIGGSYNEQFF.